The text below deals with one T cell receptor beta chain. These data belong to a study of blood T cell repertoires in COVID-19. On the study more broadly: PBMCs, B-cell-depleted T cells, or T cells were the source of the cDNA or gDNA that made up the material.

As handled by the study authors: Reference gene primer amplification gave nucleated cell count estimates. Here immunoSEQ multiplex PCR was the method, and the copy in TCRdb shows in-frame clones only, minus some. That table gives V, J and clone size, and the DNA gave D and trimming. Of 200,000 to 250,000 clones in the sample, 86% are singletons; the top ten hold about 2.2%. The V gene's germline CDR1 is KGHSH and CDR2 LQKENI. The CDR3 is 15 amino acids. The V and J ends lost 5 bases and 3 bases respectively, with 14 bases between them. V and J are TRBV18 and TRBJ1-5, with D tentatively TRBD1 (5 bases). The sample consisted of peripheral blood. The receptor's source is a man aged 25-45 years who had recovered from COVID-19. CDR3 coding DNA: TGTGCCAGCTCAAAAGGGGATGGGTCCAATCAGCCCCAGCATTTT. Protein sequence: CASSKGDGSNQPQHF. Full variable domain (missing parts from reference TRBV18 and TRBJ1-5): NAGVMQNPRHLVRRRGQEARLRCSPMKGHSHVYWYRQLPEEGLKFMVYLQKENIIDESGMPKERFSAEFPKEGPSILRIQQVVRGDSAAYFCASSKGDGSNQPQHFGDGTRLSIL.